The clone carrying this TCR beta chain appeared once. These data come from a study of cytomegalovirus exposure and HLA in healthy donors. Profiling relied on immunoSEQ multiplex PCR, and the TCRdb table lists in-frame clones only, not all of them. The sample lists about 240,000 clones, approximately 90% seen once, with 2% to 3% in the top ten. This CDR3 region has 15 residues. Germline V gene sequence: CDR1 SGDLS, CDR2 YYNGEE. The junction had 8 bases not matched to a gene; V was cut back by 2 bases and J by 4 bases. This chain joins TRBV9 and TRBJ1-1; 7 positions match TRBD1. This TCR was sampled from a man aged 18-30 years in good health and CMV-seronegative. Sequencing was carried out using PBMCs. CDR3 DNA: TGTGCCAGCAGCGTGTACGCCAGGGGGGCCACTGAAGCTTTCTTT. It translates to CASSVYARGATEAFF.